This T cell receptor beta chain came from a study of T cell responses to AZD1222 COVID-19 vaccine. Points from the study as a whole: Unmutated regions of variants are reportedly targeted by nearly half of spike-specific TCRs.

Profiled with immunoSEQ multiplex PCR; TCRdb holds only in-frame clones, not every one. The repertoire has some 140,000 clones, about nine tenths of them found once; the top ten carry approximately 3.1%. As regards this clone: Its specificity is unknown.

Specimen: peripheral blood, collected on day 0 of AZD1222 vaccination. The TCR was taken from an adult in good health.

The CDR3 spells CASRGDRGRGKLFF. The CDR3 coding sequence is TGTGCCAGCAGAGGGGACAGGGGGCGCGGAAAACTGTTTTTT. The V gene is TRBV7-9, the J gene TRBJ1-4, with 12 bases lining up with TRBD1. The V and J ends lost 6 bases and 10 bases, in that order; junction bases with no gene match: 6. This CDR3 is 14 amino acids long. CDR1 is SEHNR, CDR2 FQNEAQ, per germline (reference sequence).